In this sample, the clone carrying this TCR beta chain turned up a few times. TCRdb recomputed calls from the reads with MiXCR, one row per CDR3 protein. The table shows some 390,000 distinct CDR3 sequences, with less than 20% occurring only once. This record belongs to a study of T cell repertoires in cytomegalovirus infection. The overall study: Evidence of both CMV infection and a matching HLA type came from public TCR beta signatures.

This TCR was recovered from a human donor in good health (CMV status not recorded). Some clones in this sample may be carry-over from other donors' samples. Sequencing was done on a sample of PBMCs.

CDR3 residues: CASRAVSGANVLTF. The CDR3 DNA sequence: TGTGCCAGCCGCGCGGTCTCTGGGGCCAACGTCCTGACTTTC. The rearrangement joins TRBV2 to TRBJ2-6; no firm D call. V lost 8 bases, J lost 0 bases, and 8 bases lay in between. The germline V gene has CDR1 SNHLY and CDR2 FYNNEI. This CDR3 contains 14 residues.